This T cell receptor (beta chain) originates from a study of T-cell memory formation after mild COVID-19. This clonotype was picked up many times. Its antigen is currently unknown. TCRdb independently ran MiXCR on the 5' RACE reads; one entry per CDR3 protein. This sample carries 350,000 to 400,000 distinct CDR3 sequences, over 13% of them seen once, and the ten largest clones take about 22%. This CDR3 contains 12 residues. Trimming shortened V by 3 bases and J by 6 bases, and 11 bases separated the two germline ends. Germline-derived CDR1 and CDR2 are DFQATT and SNEGSKA (reference sequence). Regarding the study as a whole: The second-wave clones peaking on day 37 were not confirmed as SARS-CoV-2-specific. CD4+ clones that contracted lay mainly in CM and EM; CD8+ ones lay in EMRA.

This chain uses TRBV20-1 with TRBJ1-2; D might be TRBD1 (5 bases). Sequencing was performed on PBMCs or a T cell subset sorted from them (not recorded which). This TCR was recovered from a man between 18 and 29 years old who had mild COVID-19 (a few samples of this study predate the infection). Cell type and time point are not known. CDR3 amino acids: CSASTGSNGYTF. The CDR3 DNA sequence: TGCAGTGCTAGTACAGGTTCGAATGGCTACACCTTC.